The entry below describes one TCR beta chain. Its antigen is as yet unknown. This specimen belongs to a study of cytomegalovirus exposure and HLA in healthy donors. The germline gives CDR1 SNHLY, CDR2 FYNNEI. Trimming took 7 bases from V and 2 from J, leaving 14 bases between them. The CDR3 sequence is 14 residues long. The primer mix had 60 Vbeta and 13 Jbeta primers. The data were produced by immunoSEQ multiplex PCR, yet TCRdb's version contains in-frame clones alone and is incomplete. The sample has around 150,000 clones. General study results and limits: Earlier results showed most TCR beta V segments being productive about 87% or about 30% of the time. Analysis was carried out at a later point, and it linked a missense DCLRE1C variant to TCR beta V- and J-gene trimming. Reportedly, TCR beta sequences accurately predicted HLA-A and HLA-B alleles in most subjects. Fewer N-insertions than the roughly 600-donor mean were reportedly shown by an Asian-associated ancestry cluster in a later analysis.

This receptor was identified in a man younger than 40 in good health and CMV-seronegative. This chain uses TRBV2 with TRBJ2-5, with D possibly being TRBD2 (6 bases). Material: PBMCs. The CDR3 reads CASTKASGQETQYF. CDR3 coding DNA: TGTGCCAGCACTAAGGCCAGCGGGCAAGAGACCCAGTACTTC.